The 27 T cell receptor beta chains listed next were all sequenced from one sample in a study of blood T cell repertoires in COVID-19. Using immunoSEQ multiplex PCR, the repertoire was profiled, and TCRdb retains in-frame clones only, with some absent. The sample lists approximately 210,000 clones, around 80% occurring once. Material for sequencing was PBMCs or T cells enriched from blood (not recorded which). These receptor sequences come from a woman aged 45-59 years with acute COVID-19.

The J gene is TRBJ1-1, the V gene TRBV6-6; D gene unclear. Trimming stripped 4 bases from V and 0 bases from J, with 9 bases between. The CDR3 is 14 residues long. Germline values: CDR1 MNHNY, CDR2 SVGAGI (reference sequence). Here the CDR3 reads CASSSNQVNTEAFF. The CDR3 bases are TGTGCCAGCAGTTCGAACCAGGTGAACACTGAAGCTTTCTTT.

V is TRBV19 and J is TRBJ1-1, with 11 bases identical to TRBD1. CDR1 LNHDA and CDR2 SQIVND come from the germline V gene (reference sequence). Trimming took 7 bases from V and 7 from J; bases not matched to a gene: 8. This CDR3 spans 14 amino acids. The CDR3, as DNA: TGTGCCAGTACTACAGGACAGGGGGCTTATGAAGCTTTCTTT. This encodes CASTTGQGAYEAFF. Combining the CDR3 with reference TRBV19 and TRBJ1-1 gives the whole variable domain DGGITQSPKYLFRKEGQNVTLSCEQNLNHDAMYWYRQDPGQGLRLIYYSQIVNDFQKGDIAEGYSVSREKKESFPLTVTSAQKNPTAFYLCASTTGQGAYEAFFGQGTRLTVV.

V is TRBV2 and J is TRBJ1-4; 7 bases match TRBD1. J was trimmed by 2 bases and V by 6 bases; bases with no gene match: 6. The CDR3 is made up of 15 amino acids. Germline values: CDR1 SNHLY, CDR2 FYNNEI. In nucleotides, the CDR3 is TGTGCCAGCAGCCAACAGGGGTTCACTAATGAAAAACTGTTTTTT. Translating gives CASSQQGFTNEKLFF.

This clone was counted only a few times. This sequence joins TRBV7-9 and TRBJ2-1, with 9 bases aligning to TRBD1. J was trimmed by 14 bases and V by 8 bases; bases with no gene match: 7. The germline V gene has CDR1 SEHNR and CDR2 FQNEAQ (reference sequence). The CDR3 is 11 amino acids. This CDR3 reads CASAKRQGEFF. As DNA, the CDR3 is TGTGCCAGCGCAAAACGACAGGGGGAGTTCTTC.

This sequence joins TRBV28 and TRBJ2-1, with D unclear. In germline, CDR1 is MDHEN, CDR2 SYDVKM. The CDR3 has 14 amino acids. V lost 1 base and J lost 4, with 8 bases in between. The chain's CDR3 is CASSLSPGYNEQFF. For the CDR3, the DNA is TGTGCCAGCAGTTTATCCCCAGGATACAATGAGCAGTTCTTC.

This clone occurred once. The rearrangement uses TRBV6-5 and TRBJ2-5; unclear D gene. V lost 0 bases and J lost 2, with 4 bases in between. Per germline, CDR1 MNHEY and CDR2 SVGAGI. The CDR3 totals 13 residues. The CDR3 here is CASSYSTQETQYF. CDR3 nucleotide sequence: TGTGCCAGCAGTTACTCGACACAAGAGACCCAGTACTTC.

The chain couples TRBV19 to TRBJ1-1; no clear D gene. Per the germline V gene, CDR1 is LNHDA and CDR2 is SQIVND (reference sequence). V shed 5 bases and J shed 5 bases, with 15 bases lying between them. The CDR3 consists of 14 residues. The CDR3 is CASSSLEKITEAFF. CDR3 in DNA: TGTGCCAGTAGTTCCCTGGAGAAAATAACTGAAGCTTTCTTT.

The chain carries TRBV5-4 and TRBJ1-6; perhaps TRBD1 as D (6 bases). Germline V gene sequence: CDR1 SGHNT, CDR2 YYREEE (reference sequence). The CDR3 is 14 amino acids. V was cut by 3 bases and J by 9 bases, with 13 bases left in between. The CDR3 DNA reads as TGTGCCAGCAGCTCACAGGGCATGGGTTCACCCCTCCACTTT. Translated: CASSSQGMGSPLHF.

The CDR3 coding sequence is TGCAGCGTTGCCCTGGGACAGTATAATTCACCCCTCCACTTT. This codes for CSVALGQYNSPLHF. V is TRBV29-1 and J is TRBJ1-6, with TRBD1 matching over 7 bases. The CDR3 covers 14 residues. Germline V gives CDR1 SQVTM, CDR2 ANQGSEA. Trimming took 4 bases from V and 4 from J; bases not matched to a gene: 4. Looking up the rest from reference TRBV29-1 and TRBJ1-6 gives the full variable domain: SAVISQKPSRDICQRGTSLTIQCQVDSQVTMMFWYRQQPGQSLTLIATANQGSEATYESGFVIDKFPISRPNLTFSTLTVSNMSPEDSSIYLCSVALGQYNSPLHFGNGTRLTVT.

The count of this clone is one. This chain connects TRBV29-1 to TRBJ1-1; 8 bases fit TRBD1. V lost 5 bases, J lost 4 bases, and 6 bases stayed unmatched. CDR3 length equals 13 residues. Germline V gene lookup returns CDR1 SQVTM and CDR2 ANQGSEA. CDR3 nucleotide sequence: TGCAGCGTTCTCAGGGGGCTTGGCACTGAAGCTTTCTTT. Its translation: CSVLRGLGTEAFF.

V usage is TRBV7-2 and J usage is TRBJ1-2; D is undetermined. The CDR3 has 13 amino acids. The germline V gene has CDR1 SGHTA and CDR2 FQGNSA. The V end was cut by 2 bases, the J end by 6 bases, with 10 bases between. In DNA, the CDR3 is TGTGCCAGCAGCTTACCCCCCAGAAATGGCTACACCTTC. Its translation is CASSLPPRNGYTF.

The chain joins TRBV18 to TRBJ1-4, with TRBD1 identical over 10 bases. The V segment lost 4 bases and the J segment 5 bases; nucleotides outside the gene matches: 7. This CDR3 has 16 residues. The germline V gene has CDR1 KGHSH and CDR2 LQKENI. Here the CDR3 DNA reads TGTGCCAGCTCACAAGTCCGGGACAGGGGAAATGAAAAACTGTTTTTT. Translation: CASSQVRDRGNEKLFF.

CDR3: CASSVTSTGGASSYNEQFF. The CDR3 nucleotides are TGTGCCAGCAGCGTAACTTCTACAGGGGGCGCGAGCTCCTACAATGAGCAGTTCTTC. The chain has TRBV9 and TRBJ2-1; 9 positions agree with TRBD1. This CDR3 is built from 19 residues. Germline lookup yields CDR1 SGDLS and CDR2 YYNGEE. The J segment lost 0 bases and the V segment lost 1 base, leaving 11 bases of the junction unmatched.

V is TRBV10-2 and J is TRBJ1-5; 7 bases agree with TRBD1. The CDR3 contains 14 residues. Per germline, CDR1 WSHSY and CDR2 SAAADI. J gave up 3 bases and V 4 bases, and 3 bases lay outside the gene matches. The CDR3 sequence is CASSAGTVNQPQHF. The CDR3 region has the DNA TGCGCCAGCAGTGCCGGGACAGTCAATCAGCCCCAGCATTTT.

The CDR3 nucleotides are TGTGCCAGTAGCCCCAGGGATCGGATCGTTGAAAAACTGTTTTTT. It is translated as CASSPRDRIVEKLFF. The genes are TRBV19 and TRBJ1-4, with D possibly being TRBD1 (5 bases). Germline assignment: CDR1 LNHDA and CDR2 SQIVND (reference sequence). Trimming removed 6 bases from V and 7 bases from J, with 18 bases in between. There are 15 residues in the CDR3.

The V and J genes are TRBV4-1 and TRBJ1-3; possibly TRBD1 for D (5 bases). The CDR3 loop spans 15 amino acids. Trimming removed 0 bases from V and 4 bases from J, with 10 bases in between. Per the germline V gene, CDR1 is MGHRA and CDR2 is YSYEKL. The CDR3 loop reads CASSQDWGVGNTIYF. The CDR3 DNA reads as TGCGCCAGCAGCCAAGATTGGGGGGTCGGAAACACCATATATTTT.

The chain recombines TRBV7-9 with TRBJ2-3; D perhaps matches TRBD2 (6 bases). V lost 7 bases, J lost 5 bases, and 10 bases lay in between. Germline assignment: CDR1 SEHNR and CDR2 FQNEAQ (reference sequence). The CDR3 is 12 residues long. The DNA of the CDR3 is TGTGCCAGCACCGTGACTAGAGATACGCAGTATTTT. Its translation: CASTVTRDTQYF.

This CDR3 is CASSPARGTEAFF. CDR3 bases: TGTGCCAGCTCACCCGCCCGGGGGACTGAAGCTTTCTTT. The V gene is TRBV18, the J gene TRBJ1-1, with D perhaps matching TRBD1 (5 bases). This CDR3 spans 13 amino acids. V was pared by 3 bases and J by 5 bases, with 10 bases between. Germline-derived CDR1 and CDR2 are KGHSH and LQKENI.

The rearrangement uses TRBV4-3 and TRBJ1-4; D is unresolved. The CDR3 covers 15 residues. CDR1 is LGHNA, CDR2 YSLEER, per germline. The ends were cut back, 2 bases at V and 3 bases at J, with 10 bases in the middle. Here the CDR3 reads CASSQSGGSNEKLFF. CDR3 in DNA: TGCGCCAGCAGCCAAAGTGGAGGGTCTAATGAAAAACTGTTTTTT.

The V call is TRBV28, the J call TRBJ1-2, with 9 bases aligning to TRBD1. Trimming at V came to 4 bases and at J to 6 bases, leaving 12 bases not matched to a gene. Germline values: CDR1 MDHEN, CDR2 SYDVKM. This CDR3 contains 16 residues. The CDR3 here is CASSSPTGGAYDGYTF. DNA of the CDR3: TGTGCCAGCAGTTCCCCAACAGGGGGCGCGTATGATGGCTACACCTTC.

The V gene is TRBV19, the J gene TRBJ1-1, with D maybe TRBD1 (6 bases). CDR1 LNHDA and CDR2 SQIVND come from the germline V gene (reference sequence). V lost 7 bases and J 3 bases, leaving 15 bases between the germline ends. The CDR3 is 14 amino acids. CDR3 in amino acids: CASKNTGQYTEAFF. In DNA form, the CDR3 reads TGTGCCAGTAAAAACACTGGACAGTACACTGAAGCTTTCTTT.

The chain has TRBV6-5 and TRBJ1-2; D is perhaps TRBD1 (6 bases). The CDR3 extends over 12 amino acids. Trimming removed 9 bases from V and 4 bases from J, with 12 bases in between. Germline values: CDR1 MNHEY, CDR2 SVGAGI. The CDR3 reads CASAGQRYGYTF. The DNA of the CDR3 is TGTGCCAGTGCCGGACAGCGCTATGGCTACACCTTC.

The V and J genes are TRBV10-2 and TRBJ2-1; maybe TRBD2 (7 bases). Trimming stripped 4 bases from V and 1 base from J, with 20 bases between. There are 18 residues in the CDR3. CDR1 and CDR2 (germline): WSHSY, SAAADI. Written as DNA, the CDR3 is TGCGCCAGCAGTGCGAGAGGGGGGGCAATTTGGTCCTACAATGAGCAGTTCTTC. Amino acids: CASSARGGAIWSYNEQFF.

The chain combines TRBV7-2 with TRBJ1-2, with TRBD1 as a possible D gene (5 bases). Trimming shortened V by 2 bases and J by 8 bases, and 18 bases separated the two germline ends. Germline assignment: CDR1 SGHTA and CDR2 FQGNSA. The CDR3 runs to 15 residues. The CDR3 sequence: CASSLLGQVGRGYTF. The CDR3 nucleotides read TGTGCCAGCAGCTTATTGGGGCAGGTGGGTCGAGGCTACACCTTC.

This clone was detected a few times. The chain uses TRBV7-9 and TRBJ1-1; D is ambiguous. V gave up 4 bases and J gave up 5 bases, with 17 bases separating them. CDR1 is SEHNR, CDR2 FQNEAQ, per germline (reference sequence). The length of the CDR3 is 15 residues. The CDR3 DNA reads as TGTGCCAGCAGCTCCAGGATAGTAGAAGGAACTGAAGCTTTCTTT. This sequence encodes CASSSRIVEGTEAFF. Drawing the rest from reference TRBV7-9 and TRBJ1-1, the complete variable domain is DTGVSQNPRHKITKRGQNVTFRCDPISEHNRLYWYRQTLGQGPEFLTYFQNEAQLEKSRLLSDRFSAERPKGSFSTLEIQRTEQGDSAMYLCASSSRIVEGTEAFFGQGTRLTVV.

J is TRBJ2-6 and V is TRBV19; D ambiguous. CDR1 is LNHDA and CDR2 is SQIVND in the germline V gene (reference sequence). V gave up 3 bases and J gave up 3 bases, with 6 bases separating them. The CDR3 totals 14 residues. The CDR3 sequence: CASSISGGANVLTF. Here the CDR3 DNA reads TGTGCCAGTAGTATTTCCGGTGGGGCCAACGTCCTGACTTTC.

Only a few counts were recorded for this clone. J is TRBJ1-5 and V is TRBV13; D gene unclear. This CDR3 has 15 residues. Trimming cost V 0 bases and J 6 bases, with 12 bases left between them. Germline V gives CDR1 PRHDT, CDR2 FYEKMQ (reference sequence). The CDR3 bases are TGTGCCAGCAGCTTAGGCGCAGGCGCAGGTCAGCCCCAGCATTTT. Protein sequence: CASSLGAGAGQPQHF.